Following are 8 T cell receptor beta chains from one sample sequenced in a study of tumor-infiltrating lymphocytes in oesophageal squamous cell carcinoma. MiXCR, applied by TCRdb to the PCR reads, yields one record per CDR3 protein. This sample has 15,000 to 20,000 distinct CDR3 sequences, with approximately 50% found just once. The sequenced sample consisted of esophageal tumor tissue. The receptors stem from a male donor with esophageal squamous cell carcinoma.

The chain employs TRBV23-1 and TRBJ1-1; the D is unclear. TRBV23-1 has ORF status, its function being uncertain. V lost 0 bases and J lost 2, with 22 bases in between. CDR3 length equals 19 residues. The CDR3 nucleotides read TGCGCCAGCAGTCAATCCTATTACAACTCACAGACGAGAAACACTGAAGCTTTCTTT. Residues: CASSQSYYNSQTRNTEAFF.

This chain links TRBV7-2 with TRBJ2-1, with D unresolved. TRBJ2-7 explains the end of the DNA better; the J call may be wrong. Germline-derived CDR1 and CDR2 are SGHTA and FQGNSA. This CDR3 spans 11 amino acids. The CDR3 sequence is CASQDSYEQYF. CDR3 bases: TGTGCCAGCCAGGACTCCTACGAGCAGTACTTC.

This clonotype has only a few counts. The chain joins TRBV24-1 to TRBJ2-3, with D perhaps assigned TRBD1 or TRBD2 (5 bases each). Looked up from germline, CDR1 is KGHDR and CDR2 is SFDVKD. This CDR3 region has 14 residues. Trimming cost V 4 bases and J 4 bases, with 11 bases left between them. CDR3 in amino acids: CATSDRGWADTQYF. In DNA form, the CDR3 reads TGTGCCACCAGTGACCGGGGCTGGGCAGATACGCAGTATTTT.

With respect to this clonotype: The CDR3 does not end in the conserved phenylalanine or tryptophan, so this is likely a read error. It is unclear where the CDR3 begins or ends on the DNA, so no DNA is shown, and the CDR3 is as TCRdb lists it. The V call is TRBV11-2, the J call TRBJ1-1. The CDR3 is 18 amino acids in total, end residues counted. From germline, CDR1 is SGHAT and CDR2 FQNNGV. The CDR3 sequence is CASSLGTSGRTDTQYFGQ.

This clonotype was seen just once. The chain combines TRBV7-2 with TRBJ2-3; no clear D. Deletions cut 1 base from V and 4 bases from J, with 6 bases between. CDR1 SGHTA and CDR2 FQGNSA come from the germline V gene. The CDR3 is 13 residues long. CDR3 sequence (DNA): TGTGCCAGCAGCTTAGACGCGGCAGATACGCAGTATTTT. This gives the protein CASSLDAADTQYF.

This clonotype is medium-sized by share. The chain is built from TRBV7-2 and TRBJ2-3; 12 positions agree with TRBD2. The CDR3 runs to 16 residues. The V gene end was trimmed by 4 bases and the J gene end by 5 bases; junction bases not matched to a gene: 7. Germline CDR1 is SGHTA and CDR2 is FQGNSA. The CDR3 DNA sequence: TGTGCCAGCAGCTCACCTAGCGGGAGGGCCCTAGATACGCAGTATTTT. The encoded protein is CASSSPSGRALDTQYF.

The chain carries TRBV7-6 and TRBJ2-7; possibly TRBD2 for D (5 bases). The J call may be faulty, since TRBJ2-5 better matches the DNA end. The length of the CDR3 is 14 residues. Germline V CDR1 and CDR2: SGHVS, FNYEAQ. The CDR3 sequence is CASSRIQRQETQYF. The CDR3 nucleotides read TGTGCCAGCAGCCGGATTCAGCGGCAAGAGACCCAGTACTTC.

Concerning this clonotype itself: A much larger clonotype is one base distant, so this may be a read error. The J gene is TRBJ2-4, the V gene TRBV7-9, with D tentatively TRBD2 (5 bases). The J call is uncertain, as TRBJ2-5 better fits the DNA end. The CDR3 has 14 amino acids. CDR1 SEHNR and CDR2 FQNEAQ come from the germline V gene (reference sequence). The CDR3 loop reads CAGSLGYGEETQYF. DNA of the CDR3: TGTGCCGGCAGCTTAGGGTACGGGGAAGAGACCCAGTACTTC.